A selection of T cell receptor beta chains follows, all from one sample in a study of blood T cell repertoires in COVID-19. Profiling relied on immunoSEQ multiplex PCR, and the TCRdb table lists in-frame clones only, not all of them. Of about 52,000 clones listed, about 82% were seen once; the top ten hold 20% to 25%. Sequenced: peripheral blood. The receptor set was obtained from a woman at least 80 years old with acute or convalescent COVID-19. The CDR3 runs from the conserved cysteine through the conserved F or W. A D gene is named only where the DNA matches it firmly. A row's size may be missing; if present it is once, few, many or a size class.

j_gene | d_gene | v_gene | abundance | CDR3aa | CDR3nt
TRBJ2-4 | TRBD2 | TRBV3-1/TRBV3-2 | . | CASSHSGRAKNIQYF | TGTGCCAGCAGCCACAGCGGGAGGGCCAAAAACATTCAGTACTTC
TRBJ2-3 | . | TRBV5-1 | . | CASKPPGTSTDTQYF | TGCGCCAGCAAACCGCCGGGAACAAGCACAGATACGCAGTATTTT
TRBJ2-2 | . | TRBV5-4 | . | CASSLAGSGSGELFF | TGTGCCAGCAGCCTCGCGGGGTCGGGGTCCGGGGAGCTGTTTTTT
TRBJ2-7 | TRBD1 | TRBV4-1 | . | CASSLRLSGTGYHEQYF | TGCGCCAGCAGCCTAAGGCTCTCCGGGACAGGGTACCACGAGCAGTACTTC
TRBJ1-2 | . | TRBV6-6 | . | CASSSHQTVTNYGYTF | TGTGCCAGCAGCTCCCACCAGACAGTCACTAACTATGGCTACACCTTC
TRBJ1-5 | . | TRBV10-3 | . | CAISDRLGNQPQHF | TGTGCCATCAGCGACAGGCTAGGAAATCAGCCCCAGCATTTT
TRBJ1-2 | TRBD1 | TRBV3-1/TRBV3-2 | once | CASQRQGGYGYTF | TGTGCCAGCCAAAGACAGGGGGGCTATGGCTACACCTTC
TRBJ1-2 | . | TRBV7-9 | . | CASSPWTTNYGYTF | TGTGCCAGCAGCCCTTGGACAACTAACTATGGCTACACCTTC
TRBJ1-1 | TRBD1 | TRBV11-2 | . | CASSFSRGHDTEAFF | TGTGCCAGCAGCTTCAGCAGGGGGCATGACACTGAAGCTTTCTTT
TRBJ1-3 | . | TRBV18 | . | CASSPGTNSGNTIYF | TGTGCCAGCTCACCCGGGACAAACTCTGGAAACACCATATATTTT
TRBJ2-1 | . | TRBV7-2 | . | CASSLSSGGGVNEQFF | TGTGCCAGCAGCTTAAGTTCCGGGGGAGGTGTGAATGAGCAGTTCTTC
TRBJ2-3 | . | TRBV7-9 | . | CASSDRGASTDTQYF | TGTGCCAGCAGCGACCGGGGAGCTAGCACAGATACGCAGTATTTT
TRBJ2-3 | . | TRBV3-1/TRBV3-2 | few | CASSPVSSAHRADTQYF | TGTGCCAGCAGCCCTGTGAGTAGCGCCCATCGGGCAGATACGCAGTATTTT
TRBJ1-3 | . | TRBV3-1/TRBV3-2 | . | CASSQRQRGGNTIYF | TGTGCCAGCAGCCAAAGGCAAAGAGGGGGAAACACCATATATTTT
TRBJ1-2 | TRBD1 | TRBV7-9 | . | CASSQGGTGDHLGYGYTF | TGTGCCAGCAGCCAAGGGGGGACAGGGGACCACTTGGGGTATGGCTACACCTTC
TRBJ2-1 | . | TRBV10-3 | . | CAISGRGGGEDEQFF | TGTGCCATCAGTGGGCGTGGCGGTGGGGAGGATGAGCAGTTCTTC
TRBJ1-6 | TRBD1 | TRBV30 | few | CAWSGLQGAGSPLHF | TGTGCCTGGAGTGGACTACAGGGGGCTGGTTCACCCCTCCACTTT
TRBJ2-1 | . | TRBV15 | once | CATSRDLILGGASEQFF | TGTGCCACCAGCAGAGATCTAATTTTGGGGGGGGCTAGTGAGCAGTTCTTC
TRBJ1-4 | . | TRBV11-1 | . | CASSSMRNEKLFF | TGTGCCAGCAGCTCGATGCGGAATGAAAAACTGTTTTTT
TRBJ2-3 | TRBD2 | TRBV7-8 | . | CASSLIVLAGVPDTQYF | TGTGCCAGCAGCTTAATAGTACTAGCGGGAGTTCCAGATACGCAGTATTTT
TRBJ1-4 | TRBD1 | TRBV28 | . | CASRAGQGATNEKLFF | TGTGCCAGCAGAGCTGGACAGGGAGCAACTAATGAAAAACTGTTTTTT
TRBJ1-6 | TRBD1 | TRBV11-1 | . | CASSHRDRDSPLHF | TGTGCCAGCAGCCACCGGGACAGGGATTCACCCCTCCACTTT
TRBJ2-5 | TRBD1 | TRBV5-1 | few | CASSLWAGGGQETQYF | TGCGCCAGCAGCTTGTGGGCAGGGGGTGGCCAAGAGACCCAGTACTTC
TRBJ1-1 | . | TRBV11-3 | . | CASSLDQVSEAFF | TGTGCCAGCAGCTTAGATCAAGTCAGTGAAGCTTTCTTT
TRBJ2-6 | . | TRBV9 | . | CASSVGPGSGANVLTF | TGTGCCAGCAGCGTAGGGCCGGGCTCTGGGGCCAACGTCCTGACTTTC
TRBJ2-5 | . | TRBV6-5 | . | CASTRGETQYF | TGTGCCAGCACCAGAGGAGAGACCCAGTACTTC
TRBJ2-2 | TRBD1 | TRBV5-5 | . | CASSLDRGRSGELFF | TGTGCCAGCAGCTTGGACAGGGGGCGCTCCGGGGAGCTGTTTTTT
TRBJ1-3 | TRBD1 | TRBV30 | . | CAWKLPYRGQGLSSGNTIYF | TGTGCCTGGAAACTCCCATATAGGGGACAGGGCCTGAGCTCTGGAAACACCATATATTTT
TRBJ2-7 | TRBD1 | TRBV29-1 | . | CSAGQGANYEQYF | TGCAGCGCAGGACAGGGGGCCAATTACGAGCAGTACTTC
TRBJ2-2 | . | TRBV19 | . | CASSIPRGHGNTGELFF | TGTGCCAGTAGTATACCACGAGGACACGGAAACACCGGGGAGCTGTTTTTT
TRBJ1-2 | . | TRBV21-1 | . | CASSKRGSKAYGYTF | TGTGCCAGCAGCAAACGGGGGTCCAAGGCCTATGGCTACACCTTC
TRBJ1-6 | . | TRBV12-3/TRBV12-4 | . | CASTRGNGSPLHF | TGTGCCAGCACCAGGGGAAACGGTTCACCCCTCCACTTT
TRBJ1-6 | TRBD1 | TRBV27 | once | CASSQNRGYNSPLHF | TGTGCCAGCAGCCAAAACAGGGGGTATAATTCACCCCTCCACTTT
TRBJ1-2 | . | TRBV7-9 | . | CASSSAWGRGNYGYTF | TGTGCCAGCAGCTCCGCTTGGGGGAGGGGTAACTATGGCTACACCTTC
TRBJ1-5 | . | TRBV7-8 | . | CASSFNLNQPQHF | TGTGCCAGCAGCTTTAATCTTAATCAGCCCCAGCATTTT
TRBJ1-5 | . | TRBV6-5 | . | CASRADYSNQPQHF | TGTGCCAGCAGGGCAGATTATAGCAATCAGCCCCAGCATTTT
TRBJ2-5 | TRBD1 | TRBV7-6 | . | CASSLGTGETQYF | TGTGCCAGCAGCTTAGGGACAGGGGAGACCCAGTACTTC
TRBJ1-5 | . | TRBV7-9 | . | CASSPTGNRDQPQHF | TGTGCCAGCAGCCCAACAGGGAACCGAGATCAGCCCCAGCATTTT
TRBJ1-2 | TRBD1 | TRBV7-9 | . | CASSLAEFDRVNGYTF | TGTGCCAGCAGCTTAGCGGAATTCGACAGGGTCAATGGCTACACCTTC
TRBJ2-7 | . | TRBV12-3/TRBV12-4 | . | CASSLSRGDEQYF | TGTGCCAGCAGTTTATCCAGGGGGGACGAGCAGTACTTC
TRBJ2-3 | TRBD1 | TRBV7-6 | . | CASSPGQGARSSSGTDTQYF | TGTGCCAGCAGCCCGGGACAGGGGGCGAGGAGTTCGAGTGGCACAGATACGCAGTATTTT
TRBJ1-1 | . | TRBV10-3 | . | CAIIGGPTNEAFF | TGTGCCATCATTGGGGGCCCCACGAACGAAGCTTTCTTT
TRBJ2-3 | TRBD2 | TRBV24-1 | . | CATSDTSGEFTDTQYF | TGTGCCACCAGTGACACTAGCGGGGAGTTCACAGATACGCAGTATTTT
TRBJ2-2 | TRBD1 | TRBV5-1 | . | CASSVPTGQKNTGELFF | TGCGCCAGCAGCGTTCCCACGGGACAGAAGAACACCGGGGAGCTGTTTTTT
TRBJ1-1 | TRBD1 | TRBV29-1 | . | CSVEPDRATEAFF | TGCAGCGTTGAGCCCGACAGGGCCACTGAAGCTTTCTTT
TRBJ2-7 | . | TRBV3-1/TRBV3-2 | few | CASSQEGGWQYF | TGTGCCAGCAGCCAAGAAGGCGGGTGGCAGTACTTC
TRBJ1-1 | TRBD1 | TRBV11-3 | few | CASSGDRLKSEAFF | TGTGCCAGCAGCGGGGACAGGCTTAAGTCTGAAGCTTTCTTT
TRBJ2-5 | TRBD2 | TRBV3-1/TRBV3-2 | . | CVSTSTSGRGTQYF | TGTGTCAGCACCTCTACTAGCGGGAGAGGGACCCAGTACTTC
TRBJ1-3 | . | TRBV6-7 | . | CASSYSPGLDSGNTIYF | TGTGCCAGCAGTTACTCCCCGGGACTGGACTCTGGAAACACCATATATTTT
TRBJ1-5 | . | TRBV28 | . | CASSQAGRSRNQPQHF | TGTGCCAGCAGTCAAGCGGGCAGGTCCAGGAATCAGCCCCAGCATTTT
TRBJ1-1 | . | TRBV5-1 | once | CASSSQKNTEAFF | TGCGCCAGCAGCTCACAGAAGAACACTGAAGCTTTCTTT
TRBJ1-1 | . | TRBV3-1/TRBV3-2 | . | CASSQLQGNTEAFF | TGTGCCAGCAGCCAGCTTCAGGGGAACACTGAAGCTTTCTTT
TRBJ1-4 | . | TRBV28 | . | CASSLSGGEEKLFF | TGTGCCAGCAGTTTATCGGGTGGTGAAGAAAAACTGTTTTTT
TRBJ2-2 | TRBD2 | TRBV27 | few | CASSTEASGNTGELFF | TGTGCCAGCAGTACCGAGGCTAGCGGGAACACCGGGGAGCTGTTTTTT
TRBJ2-5 | . | TRBV7-9 | . | CASSLLIGSTQYF | TGTGCCAGCAGCTTACTGATCGGGTCGACCCAGTACTTC
TRBJ1-3 | . | TRBV7-2 | . | CASSGGSGNTIYF | TGTGCCAGCTCGGGTGGTTCTGGAAACACCATATATTTT
TRBJ1-2 | . | TRBV5-1 | . | CASSLGTSSYGYTF | TGCGCCAGCAGCTTAGGGACAAGTTCCTATGGCTACACCTTC
TRBJ1-1 | . | TRBV18 | . | CASSPDGTANTEAFF | TGTGCCAGCTCACCTGATGGAACAGCCAACACTGAAGCTTTCTTT